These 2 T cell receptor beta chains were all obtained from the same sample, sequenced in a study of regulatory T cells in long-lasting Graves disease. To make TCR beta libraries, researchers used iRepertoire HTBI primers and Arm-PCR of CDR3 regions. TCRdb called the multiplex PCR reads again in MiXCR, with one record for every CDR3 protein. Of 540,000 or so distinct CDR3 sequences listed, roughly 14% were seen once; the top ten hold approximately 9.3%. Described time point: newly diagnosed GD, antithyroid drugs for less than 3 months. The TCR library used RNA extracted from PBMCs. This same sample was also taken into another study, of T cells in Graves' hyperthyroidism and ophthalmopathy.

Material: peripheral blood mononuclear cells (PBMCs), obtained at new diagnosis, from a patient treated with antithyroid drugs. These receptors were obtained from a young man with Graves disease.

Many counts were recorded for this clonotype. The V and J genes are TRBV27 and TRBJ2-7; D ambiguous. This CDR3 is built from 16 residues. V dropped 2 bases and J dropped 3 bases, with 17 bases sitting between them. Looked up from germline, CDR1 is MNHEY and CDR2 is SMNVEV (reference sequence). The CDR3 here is CASSLGSGVGVYEQYF. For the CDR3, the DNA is TGTGCCAGCAGTTTAGGGTCTGGAGTTGGAGTCTACGAGCAGTACTTC.

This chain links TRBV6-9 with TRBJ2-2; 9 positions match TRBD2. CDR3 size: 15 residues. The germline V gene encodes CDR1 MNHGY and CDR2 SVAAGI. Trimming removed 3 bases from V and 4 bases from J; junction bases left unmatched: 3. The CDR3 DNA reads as TGTGCCAGCAGTTACGGGCGGGAGGGCACCGGGGAGCTGTTTTTT. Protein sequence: CASSYGREGTGELFF.